These 2 T cell receptor beta chains were sequenced from one sample in a study of T cells after posttransplantation cyclophosphamide (TCRdb year 2016). Preparation of the library involved the immunoSEQ multiplex PCR assay. TCRdb holds this immuneACCESS table with in-frame rearrangements only. Some clones are missing; in checked studies, unresolved V genes explain under half, and the rest has no known cause. Here the sample has 9,000 to 10,000 clones; approximately 82% occur a single time. The ten biggest clones cover roughly 14% of the sample. The intended sense of this specimen's treatment or condition label: high-dose cyclophosphamide on days +3 and +4 as single-agent GVHD prophylaxis. Patients in the PTCy group got busulfan and fludarabine conditioning, a marrow graft from a related or unrelated donor, and cyclophosphamide on days +3 and +4. Sequences were derived from PBMCs, sampled about 1,900 days after a stem cell transplant with posttransplant cyclophosphamide. The source of these receptors is a female patient aged 35 to 55 who received an allogeneic stem cell transplant from a related donor, was CMV-positive, and had no GVHD. After a transplant, some of the T cells may come from the graft donor.

The V gene is TRBV11-2, the J gene TRBJ2-5, with 12 bases fitting TRBD2. CDR1 and CDR2 (germline): SGHAT, FQNNGV. The CDR3 contains 17 residues. Trimming at V came to 8 bases and at J to 2 bases, leaving 12 bases not matched to a gene. CDR3 nucleotide sequence: TGTGCCAGCCTTCGACTAGCGGGGGCCGTTTATCAAGAGACCCAGTACTTC. Translating gives CASLRLAGAVYQETQYF.

The chain uses TRBV7-2 and TRBJ2-3; TRBD2 agrees at 9 bases. The CDR3 loop spans 14 amino acids. CDR1 is SGHTA, CDR2 FQGNSA, per germline. V lost 2 bases, J lost 6 bases, and 3 bases stayed unmatched. Written as DNA, the CDR3 is TGTGCCAGCAGCTTAAGCGCGGGGGGGGATACGCAGTATTTT. Protein: CASSLSAGGDTQYF.